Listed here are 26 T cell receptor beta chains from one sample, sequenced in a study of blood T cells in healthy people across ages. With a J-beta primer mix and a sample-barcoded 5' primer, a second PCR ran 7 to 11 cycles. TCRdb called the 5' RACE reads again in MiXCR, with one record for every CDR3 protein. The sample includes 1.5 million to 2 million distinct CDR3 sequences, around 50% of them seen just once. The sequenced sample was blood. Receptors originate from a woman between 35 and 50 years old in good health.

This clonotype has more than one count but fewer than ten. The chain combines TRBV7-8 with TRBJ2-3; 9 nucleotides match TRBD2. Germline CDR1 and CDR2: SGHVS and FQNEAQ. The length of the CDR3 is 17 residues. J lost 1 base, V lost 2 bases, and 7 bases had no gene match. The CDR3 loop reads CASSLRLAGPGTDTQYF. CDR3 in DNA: TGTGCCAGCAGCTTACGTCTAGCGGGGCCGGGCACAGATACGCAGTATTTT.

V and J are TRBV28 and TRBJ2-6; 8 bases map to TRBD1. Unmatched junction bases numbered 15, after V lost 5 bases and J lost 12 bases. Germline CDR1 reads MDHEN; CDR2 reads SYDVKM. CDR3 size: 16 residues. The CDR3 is CASSPFGTGQDSVLTF. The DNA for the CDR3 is TGTGCCAGCAGTCCATTCGGGACAGGCCAAGATAGCGTCCTGACTTTC.

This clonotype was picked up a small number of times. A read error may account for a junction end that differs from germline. The CDR3 coding sequence is TGTGCCAGCAGTTTAGTCTCCGGGACCCAGTACTTC. As protein: CASSLVSGTQYF. The chain recombines TRBV7-2 with TRBJ2-5, with unresolved D. The germline V gene encodes CDR1 SGHTA and CDR2 FQGNSA. This CDR3 spans 12 amino acids.

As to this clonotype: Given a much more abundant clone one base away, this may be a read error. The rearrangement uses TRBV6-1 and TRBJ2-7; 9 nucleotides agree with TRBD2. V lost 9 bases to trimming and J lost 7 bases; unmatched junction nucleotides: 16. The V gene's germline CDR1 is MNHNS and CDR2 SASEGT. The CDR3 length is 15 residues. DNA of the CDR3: TGTGCCAGTTTAAGCGGGGGGCCTTCCTACAATGAGCAGTACTTC. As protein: CASLSGGPSYNEQYF.

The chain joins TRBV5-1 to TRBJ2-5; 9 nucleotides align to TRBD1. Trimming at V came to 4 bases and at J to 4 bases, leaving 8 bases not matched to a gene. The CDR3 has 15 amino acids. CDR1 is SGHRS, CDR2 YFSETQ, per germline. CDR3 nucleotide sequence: TGCGCCAGCAGCACGGGACAGGGCCGGGGAGAGACCCAGTACTTC. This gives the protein CASSTGQGRGETQYF. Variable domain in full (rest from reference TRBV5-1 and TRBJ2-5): KAGVTQTPRYLIKTRGQQVTLSCSPISGHRSVSWYQQTPGQGLQFLFEYFSETQRNKGNFPGRFSGRQFSNSRSEMNVSTLELGDSALYLCASSTGQGRGETQYFGPGTRLLVL.

The CDR3 spells CAAHTGVGEQYF. CDR3 DNA: TGTGCCGCTCACACGGGGGTAGGTGAGCAGTACTTC. The rearrangement links TRBV6-5 to TRBJ2-7, with D perhaps matching TRBD2 (6 bases). The CDR3 spans 12 residues. CDR1 is MNHEY, CDR2 SVGAGI, per germline. The V end was cut by 11 bases, the J end by 7 bases, with 18 bases between.

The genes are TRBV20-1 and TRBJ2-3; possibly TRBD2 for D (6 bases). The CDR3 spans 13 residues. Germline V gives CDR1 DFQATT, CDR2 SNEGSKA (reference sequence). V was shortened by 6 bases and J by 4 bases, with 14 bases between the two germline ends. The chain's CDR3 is CSATGLTADTQYF. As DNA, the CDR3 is TGCAGTGCGACGGGACTGACAGCAGATACGCAGTATTTT.

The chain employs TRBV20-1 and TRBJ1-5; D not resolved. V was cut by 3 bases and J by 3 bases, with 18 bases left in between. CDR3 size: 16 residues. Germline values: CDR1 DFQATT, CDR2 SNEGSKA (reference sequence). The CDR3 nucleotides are TGCAGTGCTAGTCCCAGTATATCAAGAGACAATCAGCCCCAGCATTTT. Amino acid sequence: CSASPSISRDNQPQHF.

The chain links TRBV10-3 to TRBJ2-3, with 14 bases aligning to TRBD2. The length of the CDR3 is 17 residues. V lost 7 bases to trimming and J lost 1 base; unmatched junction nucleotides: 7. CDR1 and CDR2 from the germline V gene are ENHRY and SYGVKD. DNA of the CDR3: TGTGCCATCAAGGGACTAGCGGGGGCTGTGGGCACAGATACGCAGTATTTT. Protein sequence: CAIKGLAGAVGTDTQYF.

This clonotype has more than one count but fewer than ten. For the CDR3, the DNA is TGCAGCGTTGGGGGGGCGCAGGCCTATGGCTACACCTTC. This codes for CSVGGAQAYGYTF. The rearrangement uses TRBV29-1 and TRBJ1-2; tentative D call: TRBD1 (6 bases). Germline V gene data show CDR1 as SQVTM and CDR2 as ANQGSEA. Trimming stripped 4 bases from V and 4 bases from J, with 13 bases between. The CDR3 covers 13 residues.

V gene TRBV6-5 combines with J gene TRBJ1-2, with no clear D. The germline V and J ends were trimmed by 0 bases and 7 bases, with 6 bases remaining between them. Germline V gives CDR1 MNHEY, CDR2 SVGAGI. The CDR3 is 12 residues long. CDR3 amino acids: CASSYSNTGYTF. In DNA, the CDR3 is TGTGCCAGCAGTTACTCTAACACTGGCTACACCTTC.

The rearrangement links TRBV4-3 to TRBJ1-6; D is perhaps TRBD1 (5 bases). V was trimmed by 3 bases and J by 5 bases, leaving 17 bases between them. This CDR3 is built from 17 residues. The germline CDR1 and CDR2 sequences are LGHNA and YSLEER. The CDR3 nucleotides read TGCGCCAGCAGCCAGTTTTTCGGGGACGCAAATAATTCACCCCTCCACTTT. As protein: CASSQFFGDANNSPLHF.

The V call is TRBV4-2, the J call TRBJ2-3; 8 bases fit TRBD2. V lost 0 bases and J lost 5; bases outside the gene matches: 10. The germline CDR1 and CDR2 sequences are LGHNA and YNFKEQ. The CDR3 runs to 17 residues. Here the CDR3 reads CASSQDRGGLALDTQYF. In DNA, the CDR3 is TGTGCCAGCAGCCAAGATCGGGGAGGACTAGCTTTAGATACGCAGTATTTT.

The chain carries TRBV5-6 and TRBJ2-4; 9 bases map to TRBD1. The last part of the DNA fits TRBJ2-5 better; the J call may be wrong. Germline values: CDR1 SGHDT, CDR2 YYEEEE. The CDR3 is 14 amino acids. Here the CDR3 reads CASSLRQGVETQYF. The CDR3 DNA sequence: TGTGCCAGCAGCTTACGACAGGGGGTGGAGACCCAGTACTTC.

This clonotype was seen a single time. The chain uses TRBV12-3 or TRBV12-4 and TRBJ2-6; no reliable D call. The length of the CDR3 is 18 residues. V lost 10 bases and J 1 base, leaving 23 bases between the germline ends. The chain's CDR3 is CANSHRYDSQSGANVLTF. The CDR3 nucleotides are TGTGCCAACAGCCACAGATACGACTCTCAATCTGGGGCCAACGTCCTGACTTTC.

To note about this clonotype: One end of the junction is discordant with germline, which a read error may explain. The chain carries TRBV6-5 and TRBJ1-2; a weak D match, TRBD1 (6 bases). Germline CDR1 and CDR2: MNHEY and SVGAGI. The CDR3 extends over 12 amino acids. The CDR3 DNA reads TGTGCCAGCAGTAAAGGGACATCTGGCTGCACCTTC. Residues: CASSKGTSGCTF.

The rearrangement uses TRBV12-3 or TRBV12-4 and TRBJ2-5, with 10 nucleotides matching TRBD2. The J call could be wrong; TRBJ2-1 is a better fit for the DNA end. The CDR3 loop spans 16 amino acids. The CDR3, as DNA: TGTGCCAGCAGTTTAGGGAGCGGGGGGGCCCAAGAGACCCAGTTCTTC. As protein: CASSLGSGGAQETQFF.

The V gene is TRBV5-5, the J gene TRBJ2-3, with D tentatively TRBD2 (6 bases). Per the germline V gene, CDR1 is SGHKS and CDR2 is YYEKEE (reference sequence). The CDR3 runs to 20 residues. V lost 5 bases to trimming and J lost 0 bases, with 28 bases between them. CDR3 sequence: CASSWKSPGLGFSSTDTQYF. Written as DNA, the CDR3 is TGTGCCAGCAGTTGGAAATCTCCGGGACTGGGTTTTTCTAGCACAGATACGCAGTATTTT.

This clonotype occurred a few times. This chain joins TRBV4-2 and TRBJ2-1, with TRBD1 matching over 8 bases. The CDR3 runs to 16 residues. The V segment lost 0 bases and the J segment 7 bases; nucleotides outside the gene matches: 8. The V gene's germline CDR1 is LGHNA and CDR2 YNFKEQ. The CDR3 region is CASSQDRGQVGNEQFF. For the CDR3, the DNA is TGTGCCAGCAGCCAAGATCGGGGACAGGTTGGGAATGAGCAGTTCTTC.

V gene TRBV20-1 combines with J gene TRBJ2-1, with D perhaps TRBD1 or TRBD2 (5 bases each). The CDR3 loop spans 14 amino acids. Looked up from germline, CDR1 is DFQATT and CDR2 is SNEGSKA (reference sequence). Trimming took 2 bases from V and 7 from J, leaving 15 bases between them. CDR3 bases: TGCAGTGCTAGAAGAGCAGGGCGGAGGAATGAGCAGTTCTTC. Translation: CSARRAGRRNEQFF.

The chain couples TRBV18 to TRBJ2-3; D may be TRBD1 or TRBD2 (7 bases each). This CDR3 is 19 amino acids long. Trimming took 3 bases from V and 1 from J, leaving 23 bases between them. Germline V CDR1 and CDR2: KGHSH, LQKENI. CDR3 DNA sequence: TGTGCCAGCTCACCCCTCCCGGTGGGCAGGGGGGGAGGCACAGATACGCAGTATTTT. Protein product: CASSPLPVGRGGGTDTQYF.

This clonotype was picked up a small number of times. This CDR3 is CASSKEQGWGEQYF. CDR3 bases: TGTGCCAGCAGCAAAGAACAGGGATGGGGCGAGCAGTACTTC. The genes are TRBV21-1 and TRBJ2-7; the table names TRBD1, a call not compared with the DNA. TRBV21-1 is tagged as a pseudogene. The CDR3 has 14 amino acids.

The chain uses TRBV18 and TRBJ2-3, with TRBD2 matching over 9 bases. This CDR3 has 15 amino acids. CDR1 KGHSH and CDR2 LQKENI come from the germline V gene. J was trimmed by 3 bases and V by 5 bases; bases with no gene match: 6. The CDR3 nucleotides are TGTGCCAGCTCAACGATTAGCGGGGGTACAGATACGCAGTATTTT. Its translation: CASSTISGGTDTQYF.

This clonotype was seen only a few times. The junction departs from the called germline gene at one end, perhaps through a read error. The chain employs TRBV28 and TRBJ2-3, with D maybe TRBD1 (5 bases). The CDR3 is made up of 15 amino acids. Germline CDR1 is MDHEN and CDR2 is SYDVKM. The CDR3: CASSDSLGPTGTQYF. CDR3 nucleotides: TGTGCCAGCAGTGACTCATTGGGGCCCACAGGTACGCAGTATTTT.

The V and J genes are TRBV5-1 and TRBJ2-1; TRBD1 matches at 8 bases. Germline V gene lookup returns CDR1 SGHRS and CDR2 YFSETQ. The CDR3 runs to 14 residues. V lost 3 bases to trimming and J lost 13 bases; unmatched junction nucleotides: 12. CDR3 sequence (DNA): TGCGCCAGCAGCTCCGGACAGGGAAGAGAGGCCCAGTTCTTC. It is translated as CASSSGQGREAQFF.

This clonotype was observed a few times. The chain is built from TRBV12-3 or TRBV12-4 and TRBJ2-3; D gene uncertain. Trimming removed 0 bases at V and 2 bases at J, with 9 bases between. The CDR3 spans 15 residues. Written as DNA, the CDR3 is TGTGCCAGCAGTTTAGCTGGCCGCTTCACAGATACGCAGTATTTT. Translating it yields CASSLAGRFTDTQYF.